These 5 T cell receptor beta chains were all obtained from the same sample, sequenced in a study of shared clonotypes between healthy human individuals. Terminally differentiated effector memory CD45RA+ cells were left out of the naive CD8 fraction, which was CD45RO-negative and positively selected for CCR7. Assay: immunoSEQ multiplex PCR; the TCRdb copy retains only in-frame clones and omits some. The sample records about 2.1 million clones, 90% to 95% being singletons. Sample: naive CD8+ T cells from PBMCs. The receptors here all came from a man younger than 35 in good health. Some clones in this sample may be carry-over from other donors' samples.

The chain is built from TRBV9 and TRBJ2-2; D unresolved. Trimming removed 0 bases from V and 2 bases from J, with 14 bases in between. CDR1 SGDLS and CDR2 YYNGEE come from the germline V gene. The CDR3 loop spans 17 amino acids. CDR3 residues: CASSVVGVGSNTGELFF. As DNA, the CDR3 is TGTGCCAGCAGCGTAGTTGGTGTGGGGTCAAACACCGGGGAGCTGTTTTTT.

This clone occurred once. The chain employs TRBV4-1 and TRBJ1-5, with D perhaps matching TRBD1 (5 bases). V was pared by 0 bases and J by 2 bases, with 8 bases between. This CDR3 has 15 amino acids. CDR1 is MGHRA and CDR2 is YSYEKL in the germline V gene. The CDR3 region is CASSQDRVGNQPQHF. For the CDR3, the DNA is TGCGCCAGCAGCCAAGACAGGGTAGGCAATCAGCCCCAGCATTTT.

This chain uses TRBV5-6 with TRBJ2-3, with D tentatively TRBD1 (5 bases). V lost 1 base, J lost 4 bases, and 10 bases lay in between. The CDR3 totals 14 residues. Per the germline V gene, CDR1 is SGHDT and CDR2 is YYEEEE. CDR3 sequence reads: CASSLSGRPDTQYF. DNA of the CDR3: TGTGCCAGCAGCTTGTCAGGGCGTCCAGATACGCAGTATTTT.

V gene TRBV6-4 combines with J gene TRBJ2-1, with 8 positions matching TRBD2. The CDR3 extends over 15 amino acids. CDR1 is MRHNA, CDR2 SNTAGT, per germline. Trimming removed 2 bases from V and 8 bases from J; junction bases left unmatched: 8. The CDR3 protein is CASSDGLRGGHEQFF. The CDR3 DNA follows: TGTGCCAGCAGTGACGGCCTACGCGGGGGGCATGAGCAGTTCTTC.

A word on this clone: One end of the junction fails to match germline, which may point to a read error. The J gene is TRBJ2-1, the V gene TRBV27, with D possibly TRBD2 on 5 matching bases. This CDR3 comprises 16 residues. Germline values: CDR1 MNHEY, CDR2 SMNVEV (reference sequence). CDR3 region: CASSWVSPGRANGQFF. The CDR3 DNA reads as TGTGCCAGCAGTTGGGTCTCACCCGGGCGGGCCAATGGGCAGTTCTTC.